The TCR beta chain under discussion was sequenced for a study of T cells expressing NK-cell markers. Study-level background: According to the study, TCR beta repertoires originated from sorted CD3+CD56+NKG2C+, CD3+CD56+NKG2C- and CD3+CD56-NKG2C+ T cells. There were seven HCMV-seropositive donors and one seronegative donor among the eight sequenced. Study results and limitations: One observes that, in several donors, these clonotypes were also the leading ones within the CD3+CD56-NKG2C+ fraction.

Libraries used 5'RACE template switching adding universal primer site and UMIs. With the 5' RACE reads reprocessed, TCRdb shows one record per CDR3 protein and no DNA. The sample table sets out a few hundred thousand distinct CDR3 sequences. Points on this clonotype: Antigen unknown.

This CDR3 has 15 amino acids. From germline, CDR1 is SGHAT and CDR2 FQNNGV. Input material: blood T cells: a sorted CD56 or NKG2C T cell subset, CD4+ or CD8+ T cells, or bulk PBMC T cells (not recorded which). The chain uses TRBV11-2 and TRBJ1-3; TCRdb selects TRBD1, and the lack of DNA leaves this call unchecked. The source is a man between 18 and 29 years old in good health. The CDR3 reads CASSLRGHSGNTIYF. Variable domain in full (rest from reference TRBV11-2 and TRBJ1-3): EAGVAQSPRYKIIEKRQSVAFWCNPISGHATLYWYQQILGQGPKLLIQFQNNGVVDDSQLPKDRFSAERLKGVDSTLKIQPAKLEDSAVYLCASSLRGHSGNTIYFGEGSWLTVV.